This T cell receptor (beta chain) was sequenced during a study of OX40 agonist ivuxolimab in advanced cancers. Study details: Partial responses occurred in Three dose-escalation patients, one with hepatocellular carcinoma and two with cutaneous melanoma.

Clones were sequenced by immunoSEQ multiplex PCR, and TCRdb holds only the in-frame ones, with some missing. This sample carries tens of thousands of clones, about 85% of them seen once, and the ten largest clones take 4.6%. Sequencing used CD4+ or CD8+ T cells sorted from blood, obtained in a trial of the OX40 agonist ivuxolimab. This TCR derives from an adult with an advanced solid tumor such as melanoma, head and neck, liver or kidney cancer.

CDR3 in DNA: TGTGCCAGCAGCTTAGTTACAGGGTCTGAAGCTTTCTTT. Translating it yields CASSLVTGSEAFF. The genes are TRBV11-3 and TRBJ1-1, with D perhaps TRBD1 (6 bases). Germline loops: CDR1 SGHNT, CDR2 YENEEA. The CDR3 covers 13 residues. V lost 1 base and J 6 bases, leaving 9 bases between the germline ends.